A single sample gave rise to the 10 T cell receptor beta chains below, sequenced in a study of blood T cell repertoires in COVID-19 (TCRdb year 2020). The library was made by the immunoSEQ multiplex PCR assay. TCRdb retrieved this table from immuneACCESS and kept in-frame rearrangements only. Not all clones are present; in checked studies, unresolved V genes account for under half, and no reason is known for the remainder. The sample data list some 31,000 clones, and over 90% of these were observed just once. The ten largest clones capture more than 4.5% of the sample. Material: peripheral blood. The receptors were sampled from a human donor in a cohort sampled during active COVID-19.

The rearrangement uses TRBV19 and TRBJ1-1, with 7 bases lining up with TRBD1. Germline trimming cut 7 bases from V and 2 bases from J; bases unmatched to any gene: 19. The CDR3 loop spans 18 amino acids. Per germline, CDR1 LNHDA and CDR2 SQIVND (reference sequence). CDR3: CASNSPGQFSGGNTEAFF. The CDR3 DNA reads as TGTGCCAGTAATTCCCCGGGACAATTCTCAGGGGGTAACACTGAAGCTTTCTTT.

The rearrangement links TRBV11-1 to TRBJ2-7; D is perhaps TRBD2 (5 bases). The V end was cut by 5 bases, the J end by 3 bases, with 14 bases between. There are 14 residues in the CDR3. Germline-derived CDR1 and CDR2 are SGHAT and FQDESV (reference sequence). The CDR3 DNA sequence: TGTGCCAGCAGCCTGTGGACTGAGAACTACGAGCAGTACTTC. Its protein is CASSLWTENYEQYF.

This chain joins TRBV27 and TRBJ2-7; 10 bases align to TRBD1. Germline V lookup: CDR1 MNHEY, CDR2 SMNVEV (reference sequence). V shed 4 bases and J 2 bases; nucleotides not matched to a gene: 5. The CDR3 extends over 15 amino acids. For the CDR3, the DNA is TGTGCCAGCAGTTCCCGGACAGGGGGTCCCTACGAGCAGTACTTC. It encodes CASSSRTGGPYEQYF.

The chain recombines TRBV20-1 with TRBJ1-2, with D hard to call. Trimming removed 1 base at V and 7 bases at J, with 7 bases between. Germline V gene lookup returns CDR1 DFQATT and CDR2 SNEGSKA (reference sequence). There are 11 residues in the CDR3. The CDR3 protein is CSARGPGGYTF. CDR3 coding DNA: TGCAGTGCTAGAGGGCCGGGTGGCTACACCTTC.

The CDR3 nucleotides read TGTGCCAGCAGTCTCAGGGGTCAGCCCCAGCATTTT. Amino acid sequence: CASSLRGQPQHF. The V gene is TRBV27, the J gene TRBJ1-5; tentatively, D is TRBD1 (6 bases). CDR1 is MNHEY, CDR2 SMNVEV, per germline (reference sequence). V dropped 5 bases and J dropped 6 bases, with 8 bases sitting between them. The CDR3 loop spans 12 amino acids.

The V call is TRBV12-3 or TRBV12-4, the J call TRBJ2-1; a possible D gene is TRBD2 (5 bases). This CDR3 has 13 amino acids. With 6 bases removed from V and 7 bases from J, the gap between germline ends came to 13 bases. The CDR3 reads CASSTAGPNEQFF. In DNA, the CDR3 is TGTGCCAGCAGCACGGCGGGCCCTAATGAGCAGTTCTTC.

This chain joins TRBV5-1 and TRBJ2-1, with TRBD2 identical over 8 bases. From germline, CDR1 is SGHRS and CDR2 YFSETQ. The CDR3 has 16 amino acids. With 4 bases clipped from V and 0 bases from J, the junction kept 6 bases outside the gene matches. CDR3 in amino acids: CASSQTGTSSYNEQFF. CDR3 coding DNA: TGCGCCAGCAGCCAAACCGGGACTAGCTCCTACAATGAGCAGTTCTTC.

Here the CDR3 DNA reads TGTGCCAGTAGTCTCAGGGGTCTTCGGGATGAGCAGTTCTTC. Protein sequence: CASSLRGLRDEQFF. The V gene is TRBV19, the J gene TRBJ2-1; D may be TRBD1 (6 bases). The CDR3 runs 14 residues. Deletions cut 5 bases from V and 8 bases from J, with 16 bases between. Germline lookup yields CDR1 LNHDA and CDR2 SQIVND (reference sequence).

The chain employs TRBV5-1 and TRBJ2-1; D call uncertain. The CDR3 runs to 16 residues. The germline CDR1 and CDR2 sequences are SGHRS and YFSETQ. V was pared by 5 bases and J by 4 bases, with 19 bases between. CDR3 protein: CASRPQIQSVYNEQFF. The CDR3 DNA is TGCGCCAGCAGGCCCCAGATCCAGAGCGTTTACAATGAGCAGTTCTTC.

The chain joins TRBV10-3 to TRBJ1-4, with 7 bases that match TRBD1. The CDR3 spans 16 residues. V lost 2 bases to trimming and J lost 5 bases; unmatched junction nucleotides: 8. Germline V gene sequence: CDR1 ENHRY, CDR2 SYGVKD. CDR3 nucleotide sequence: TGTGCCATCAGTGAGGCGAGACAGGGCCGGAATGAAAAACTGTTTTTT. The encoded protein is CAISEARQGRNEKLFF.